This passage covers 7 T cell receptor beta chains from one sample sequenced in a study of technical replicates of blood from four donors. Only in-frame clones appear in the TCRdb table, and some are missing; sequencing was by immunoSEQ multiplex PCR. This sample has about 78,000 clones, with around 94% found just once. Sequences were obtained from T cells isolated from PBMCs. Receptor source: a human donor in good health.

The rearrangement links TRBV11-1 to TRBJ2-5; TRBD2 matches at 12 bases. V dropped 5 bases and J dropped 1; count of bases not matched to a gene: 14. CDR1 SGHAT and CDR2 FQDESV come from the germline V gene (reference sequence). The CDR3 has 19 amino acids. The CDR3 loop is CASSPGAGLAGYPQETQYF. In DNA, the CDR3 is TGTGCCAGCAGCCCAGGGGCGGGACTAGCGGGTTATCCCCAAGAGACCCAGTACTTC.

J is TRBJ2-7 and V is TRBV7-8; TRBD2 matches 7 bases. CDR1 and CDR2 from the germline V gene are SGHVS and FQNEAQ. The CDR3 is 18 amino acids. J was trimmed by 3 bases and V by 2 bases; bases with no gene match: 16. In DNA, the CDR3 is TGTGCCAGCAGCTTACCAGCGGGGCGGGCCTGGGGGTACTACGAGCAGTACTTC. Protein sequence: CASSLPAGRAWGYYEQYF.

Here the CDR3 reads CAWSSGSLVGANVLTF. CDR3 nucleotides: TGTGCCTGGAGTAGCGGTTCCTTAGTTGGGGCCAACGTCCTGACTTTC. This chain uses TRBV30 with TRBJ2-6, with a possible D match to TRBD2 (5 bases). The CDR3 spans 16 residues. Germline CDR1 is GTSNPN and CDR2 is SVGIG (reference sequence). V was shortened by 2 bases and J by 3 bases, with 14 bases between the two germline ends.

This chain links TRBV18 with TRBJ1-5; 7 nucleotides agree with TRBD1. J gave up 2 bases and V 6 bases, and 10 bases lay outside the gene matches. Germline V CDR1 and CDR2: KGHSH, LQKENI. This CDR3 comprises 16 residues. The CDR3 spells CASSDEGALGNQPQHF. The CDR3 nucleotides read TGTGCCAGCTCCGACGAGGGGGCGTTGGGCAATCAGCCCCAGCATTTT.

The V and J genes are TRBV19 and TRBJ2-7; 8 positions match TRBD2. V shed 5 bases, J shed 5 bases, and the junction held 17 bases outside the gene matches. Germline V CDR1 and CDR2: LNHDA, SQIVND (reference sequence). The CDR3 contains 17 residues. CDR3 amino acids: CASSRGTRALLENEQYF. CDR3 coding DNA: TGTGCCAGTAGTCGCGGGACTAGGGCCTTATTAGAAAACGAGCAGTACTTC. Complete variable domain (other parts from reference TRBV19 and TRBJ2-7): DGGITQSPKYLFRKEGQNVTLSCEQNLNHDAMYWYRQDPGQGLRLIYYSQIVNDFQKGDIAEGYSVSREKKESFPLTVTSAQKNPTAFYLCASSRGTRALLENEQYFGPGTRLTVT.

The table lists this clone with a count of one. The chain joins TRBV6-1 to TRBJ2-7, with 10 bases fitting TRBD2. The CDR3 sequence is 12 residues long. After removal of 10 bases from V and 4 bases from J, the junction contained 4 bases not matched to a gene. Germline CDR1 is MNHNS and CDR2 is SASEGT. This CDR3 is CATRTSGYEQYF. The DNA for the CDR3 is TGTGCCACCAGGACTAGCGGTTACGAGCAGTACTTC.

The V call is TRBV20-1, the J call TRBJ2-1; D is perhaps TRBD2 (6 bases). CDR1 and CDR2 (germline): DFQATT, SNEGSKA (reference sequence). The CDR3 runs to 11 residues. Trimming removed 5 bases at V and 7 bases at J, with 9 bases between. The CDR3 region has the DNA TGCAGTGCTGGGGACTGGAATGAGCAGTTCTTC. Protein product: CSAGDWNEQFF.